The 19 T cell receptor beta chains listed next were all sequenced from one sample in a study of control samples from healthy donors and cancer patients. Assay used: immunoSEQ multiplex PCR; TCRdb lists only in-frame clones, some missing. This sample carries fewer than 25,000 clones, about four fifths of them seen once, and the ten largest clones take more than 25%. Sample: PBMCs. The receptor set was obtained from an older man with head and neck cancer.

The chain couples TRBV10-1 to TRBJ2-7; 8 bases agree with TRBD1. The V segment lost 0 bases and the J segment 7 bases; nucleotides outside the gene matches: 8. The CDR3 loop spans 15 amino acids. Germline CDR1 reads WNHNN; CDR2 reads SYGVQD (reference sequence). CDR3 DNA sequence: TGCGCCAGCAGTGAGTCCGGACAGGGTCTGCGGGAGCAGTACTTC. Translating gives CASSESGQGLREQYF.

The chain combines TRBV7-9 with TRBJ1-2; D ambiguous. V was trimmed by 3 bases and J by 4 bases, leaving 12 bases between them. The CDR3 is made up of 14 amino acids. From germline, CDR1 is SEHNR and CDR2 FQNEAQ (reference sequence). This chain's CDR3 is CASSFTASTYGYTF. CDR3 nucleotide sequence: TGTGCCAGCAGCTTTACCGCGAGCACCTATGGCTACACCTTC.

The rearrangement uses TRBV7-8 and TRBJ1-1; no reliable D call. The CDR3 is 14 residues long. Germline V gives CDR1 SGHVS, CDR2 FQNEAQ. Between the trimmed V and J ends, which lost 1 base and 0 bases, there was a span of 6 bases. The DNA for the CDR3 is TGTGCCAGCAGCTTAGTGATCATGAACACTGAAGCTTTCTTT. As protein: CASSLVIMNTEAFF.

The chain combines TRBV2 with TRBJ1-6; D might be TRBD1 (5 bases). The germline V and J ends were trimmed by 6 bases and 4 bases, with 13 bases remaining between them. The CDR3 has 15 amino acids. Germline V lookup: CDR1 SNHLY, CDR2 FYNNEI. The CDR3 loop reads CASRGGSGYNSPLHF. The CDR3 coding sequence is TGTGCCAGCAGGGGGGGTTCCGGTTATAATTCACCCCTCCACTTT.

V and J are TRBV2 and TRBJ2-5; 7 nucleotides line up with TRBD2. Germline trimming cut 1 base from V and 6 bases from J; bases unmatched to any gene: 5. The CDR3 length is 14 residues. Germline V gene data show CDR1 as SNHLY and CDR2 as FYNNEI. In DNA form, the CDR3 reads TGTGCCAGCAGTGAAGGGGAGGGAGTAAAGACCCAGTACTTC. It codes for CASSEGEGVKTQYF.

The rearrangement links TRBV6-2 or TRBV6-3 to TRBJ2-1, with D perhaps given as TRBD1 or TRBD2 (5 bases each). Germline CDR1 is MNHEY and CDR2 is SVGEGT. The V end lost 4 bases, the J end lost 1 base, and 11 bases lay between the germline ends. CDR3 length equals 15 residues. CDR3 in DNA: TGTGCCAGCAGTTTTGAGGGGAGATCCTACAATGAGCAGTTCTTC. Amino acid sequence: CASSFEGRSYNEQFF.

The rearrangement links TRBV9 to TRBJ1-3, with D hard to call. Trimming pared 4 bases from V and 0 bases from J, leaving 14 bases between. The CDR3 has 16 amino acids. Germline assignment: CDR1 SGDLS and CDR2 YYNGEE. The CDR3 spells CASSPLVLLSGNTIYF. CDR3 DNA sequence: TGTGCCAGCAGCCCCTTGGTTCTTCTCTCTGGAAACACCATATATTTT.

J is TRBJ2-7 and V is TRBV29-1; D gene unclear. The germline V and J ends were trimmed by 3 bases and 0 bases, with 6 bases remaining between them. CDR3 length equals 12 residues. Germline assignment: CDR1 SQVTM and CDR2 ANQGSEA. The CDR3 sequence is CSVEDDSYEQYF. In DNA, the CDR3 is TGCAGCGTTGAGGACGACTCCTACGAGCAGTACTTC.

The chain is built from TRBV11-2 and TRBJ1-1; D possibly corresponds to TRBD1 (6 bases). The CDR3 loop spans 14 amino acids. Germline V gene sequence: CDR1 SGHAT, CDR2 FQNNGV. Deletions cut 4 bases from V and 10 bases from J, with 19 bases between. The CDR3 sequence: CASSSRTVPLRAFF. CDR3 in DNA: TGTGCCAGCAGCTCCCGGACAGTTCCCTTGAGAGCTTTCTTT.

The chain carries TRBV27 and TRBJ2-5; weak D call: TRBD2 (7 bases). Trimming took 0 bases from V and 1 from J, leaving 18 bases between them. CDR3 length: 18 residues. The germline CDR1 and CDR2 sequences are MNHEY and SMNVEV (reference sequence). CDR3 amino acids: CASSLSFGGLGAQETQYF. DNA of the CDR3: TGTGCCAGCAGTTTATCGTTCGGGGGGCTTGGGGCCCAAGAGACCCAGTACTTC.

The CDR3 region is CASSPWERETQETQYF. CDR3 nucleotide sequence: TGTGCCAGCTCACCATGGGAGCGGGAGACCCAAGAGACCCAGTACTTC. The chain carries TRBV18 and TRBJ2-5; 8 nucleotides line up with TRBD2. The V gene end was trimmed by 2 bases and the J gene end by 1 base; junction bases not matched to a gene: 6. The CDR3 loop spans 16 amino acids. Germline V gene data show CDR1 as KGHSH and CDR2 as LQKENI.

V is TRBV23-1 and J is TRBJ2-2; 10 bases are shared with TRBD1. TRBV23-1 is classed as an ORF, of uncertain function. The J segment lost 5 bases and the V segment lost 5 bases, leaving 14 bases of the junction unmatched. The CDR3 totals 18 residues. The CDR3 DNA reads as TGCGCCAGCAGTACGCGACAGGGGGCGCGAGTAATGACCGGGGAGCTGTTTTTT. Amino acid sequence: CASSTRQGARVMTGELFF.

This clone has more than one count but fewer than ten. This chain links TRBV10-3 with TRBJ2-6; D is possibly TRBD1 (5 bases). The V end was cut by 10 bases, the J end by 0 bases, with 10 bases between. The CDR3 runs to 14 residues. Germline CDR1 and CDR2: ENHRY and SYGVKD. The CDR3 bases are TGTGCCACCACAGGCGACTCTGGGGCCAACGTCCTGACTTTC. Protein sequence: CATTGDSGANVLTF.

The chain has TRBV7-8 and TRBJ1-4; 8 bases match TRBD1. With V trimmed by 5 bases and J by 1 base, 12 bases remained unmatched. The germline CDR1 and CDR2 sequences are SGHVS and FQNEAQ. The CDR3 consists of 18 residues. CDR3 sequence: CASSRHRGFGGTNEKLFF. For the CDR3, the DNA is TGTGCCAGCAGCCGTCACAGGGGGTTCGGGGGAACTAATGAAAAACTGTTTTTT.

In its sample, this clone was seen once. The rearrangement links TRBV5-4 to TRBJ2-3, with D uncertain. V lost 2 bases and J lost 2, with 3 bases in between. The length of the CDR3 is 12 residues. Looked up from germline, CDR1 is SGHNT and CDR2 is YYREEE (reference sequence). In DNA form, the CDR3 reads TGTGCCAGCAGCTTCTTCACAGATACGCAGTATTTT. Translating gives CASSFFTDTQYF.

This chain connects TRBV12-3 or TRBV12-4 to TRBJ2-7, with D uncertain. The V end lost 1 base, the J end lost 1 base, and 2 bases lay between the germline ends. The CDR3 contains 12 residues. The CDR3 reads CASSLVSYEQYF. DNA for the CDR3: TGTGCCAGCAGTTTAGTTTCCTACGAGCAGTACTTC.

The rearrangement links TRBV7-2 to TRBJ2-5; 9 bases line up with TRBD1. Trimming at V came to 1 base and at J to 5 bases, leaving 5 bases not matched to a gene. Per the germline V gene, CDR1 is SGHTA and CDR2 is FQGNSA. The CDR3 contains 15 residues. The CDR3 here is CASSLGGQGWETQYF. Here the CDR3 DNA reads TGTGCCAGCAGCTTAGGGGGACAGGGCTGGGAGACCCAGTACTTC.

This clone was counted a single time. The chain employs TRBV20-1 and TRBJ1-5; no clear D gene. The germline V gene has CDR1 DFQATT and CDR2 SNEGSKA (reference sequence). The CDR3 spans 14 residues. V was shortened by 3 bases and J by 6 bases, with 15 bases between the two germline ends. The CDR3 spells CSASPTQVSQPQHF. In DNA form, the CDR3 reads TGCAGTGCTAGTCCCACTCAGGTTAGTCAGCCCCAGCATTTT.

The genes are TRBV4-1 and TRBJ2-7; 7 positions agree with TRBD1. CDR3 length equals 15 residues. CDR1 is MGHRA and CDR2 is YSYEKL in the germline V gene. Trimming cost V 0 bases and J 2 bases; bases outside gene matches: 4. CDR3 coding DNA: TGCGCCAGCAGCCAAGATCCTGGGACAGCCTACGAGCAGTACTTC. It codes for CASSQDPGTAYEQYF.